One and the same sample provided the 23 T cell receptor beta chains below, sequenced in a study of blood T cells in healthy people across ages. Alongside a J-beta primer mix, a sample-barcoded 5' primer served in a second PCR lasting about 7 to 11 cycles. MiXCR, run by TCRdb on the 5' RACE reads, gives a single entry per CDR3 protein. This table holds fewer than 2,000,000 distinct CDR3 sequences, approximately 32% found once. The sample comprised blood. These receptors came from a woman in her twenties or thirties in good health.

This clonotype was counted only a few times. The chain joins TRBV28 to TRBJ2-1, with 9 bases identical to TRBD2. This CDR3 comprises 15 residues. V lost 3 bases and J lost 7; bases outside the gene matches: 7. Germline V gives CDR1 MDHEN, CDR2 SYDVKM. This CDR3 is CASSFVAGVKNEQFF. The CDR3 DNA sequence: TGTGCCAGCAGTTTTGTAGCGGGAGTTAAGAATGAGCAGTTCTTC.

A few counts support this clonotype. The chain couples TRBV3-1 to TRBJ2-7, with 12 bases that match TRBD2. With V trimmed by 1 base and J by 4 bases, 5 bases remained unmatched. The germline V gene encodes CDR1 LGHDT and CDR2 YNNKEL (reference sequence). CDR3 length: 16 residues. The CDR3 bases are TGTGCCAGCAGCCAAGGAGGACTAGCGGGGTTTTACGAGCAGTACTTC. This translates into CASSQGGLAGFYEQYF.

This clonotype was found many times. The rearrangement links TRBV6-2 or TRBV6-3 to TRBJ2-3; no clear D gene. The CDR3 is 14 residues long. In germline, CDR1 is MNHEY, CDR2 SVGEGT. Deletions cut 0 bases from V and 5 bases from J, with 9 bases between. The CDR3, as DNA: TGTGCCAGCAGTTACTCGTCCGACCAAGATACGCAGTATTTT. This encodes CASSYSSDQDTQYF.

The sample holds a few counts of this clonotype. CDR3 sequence: CASSQGTHLQETQYF. The DNA of the CDR3 is TGCGCCAGCAGCCAAGGGACACACCTTCAAGAGACCCAGTACTTC. The chain couples TRBV4-1 to TRBJ2-5; D may be TRBD1 (5 bases). The CDR3 covers 15 residues. Germline-derived CDR1 and CDR2 are MGHRA and YSYEKL. The V end lost 1 base, the J end lost 2 bases, and 11 bases lay between the germline ends.

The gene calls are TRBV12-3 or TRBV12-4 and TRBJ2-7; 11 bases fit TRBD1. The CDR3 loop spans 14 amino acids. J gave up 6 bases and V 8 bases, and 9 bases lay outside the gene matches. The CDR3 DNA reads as TGTGCCAGCGTACCGGGACAGGGGGACTTCGAGCAGTACTTC. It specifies CASVPGQGDFEQYF.

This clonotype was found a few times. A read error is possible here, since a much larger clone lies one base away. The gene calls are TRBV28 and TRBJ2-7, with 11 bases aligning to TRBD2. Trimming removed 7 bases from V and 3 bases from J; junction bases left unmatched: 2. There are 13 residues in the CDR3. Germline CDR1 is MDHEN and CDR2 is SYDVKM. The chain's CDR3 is CASITSGSYEQYF. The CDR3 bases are TGTGCCAGCATCACTAGCGGGAGCTACGAGCAGTACTTC.

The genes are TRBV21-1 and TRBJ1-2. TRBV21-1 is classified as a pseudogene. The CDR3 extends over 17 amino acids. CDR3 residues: CASSKAKPRQINYGYTF. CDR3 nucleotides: TGTGCCAGCAGCAAAGCGAAACCTCGCCAGATTAACTATGGCTACACCTTC.

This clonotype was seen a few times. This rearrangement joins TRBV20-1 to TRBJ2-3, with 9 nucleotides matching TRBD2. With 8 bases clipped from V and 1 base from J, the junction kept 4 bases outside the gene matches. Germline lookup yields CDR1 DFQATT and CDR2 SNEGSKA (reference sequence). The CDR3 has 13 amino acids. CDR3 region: CSRRTSGTDTQYF. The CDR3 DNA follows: TGCAGTCGCCGGACTAGCGGCACAGATACGCAGTATTTT.

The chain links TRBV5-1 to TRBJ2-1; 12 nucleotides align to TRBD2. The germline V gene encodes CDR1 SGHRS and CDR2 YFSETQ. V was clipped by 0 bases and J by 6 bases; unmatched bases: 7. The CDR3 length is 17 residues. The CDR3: CASSLGLAGEVSNEQFF. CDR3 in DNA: TGCGCCAGCAGCTTGGGACTAGCGGGAGAGGTTAGCAATGAGCAGTTCTTC.

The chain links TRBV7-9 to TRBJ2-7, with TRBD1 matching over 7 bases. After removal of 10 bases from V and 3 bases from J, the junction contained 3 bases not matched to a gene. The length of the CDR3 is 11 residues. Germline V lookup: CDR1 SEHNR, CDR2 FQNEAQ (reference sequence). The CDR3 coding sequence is TGTGCCACCGGGACAGTCTACGAGCAGTACTTC. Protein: CATGTVYEQYF. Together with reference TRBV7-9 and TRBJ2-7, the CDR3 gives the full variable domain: DTGVSQNPRHKITKRGQNVTFRCDPISEHNRLYWYRQTLGQGPEFLTYFQNEAQLEKSRLLSDRFSAERPKGSFSTLEIQRTEQGDSAMYLCATGTVYEQYFGPGTRLTVT.

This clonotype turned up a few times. The CDR3 nucleotides are TGTGCCATCAGTCCACAGGGGGCTCCCAATGAGCAGTTCTTC. Its translation: CAISPQGAPNEQFF. The gene calls are TRBV10-3 and TRBJ2-1, with 9 bases identical to TRBD1. J gave up 6 bases and V 5 bases, and 5 bases lay outside the gene matches. The V gene's germline CDR1 is ENHRY and CDR2 SYGVKD. The length of the CDR3 is 14 residues.

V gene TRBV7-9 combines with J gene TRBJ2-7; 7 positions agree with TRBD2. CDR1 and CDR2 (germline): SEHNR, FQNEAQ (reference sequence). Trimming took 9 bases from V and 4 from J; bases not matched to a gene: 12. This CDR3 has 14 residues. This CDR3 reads CASRSGEGRYEQYF. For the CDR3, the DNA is TGTGCCAGTAGGTCCGGGGAGGGGAGATACGAGCAGTACTTC. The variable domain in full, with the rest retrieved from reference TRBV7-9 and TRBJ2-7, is DTGVSQNPRHKITKRGQNVTFRCDPISEHNRLYWYRQTLGQGPEFLTYFQNEAQLEKSRLLSDRFSAERPKGSFSTLEIQRTEQGDSAMYLCASRSGEGRYEQYFGPGTRLTVT.

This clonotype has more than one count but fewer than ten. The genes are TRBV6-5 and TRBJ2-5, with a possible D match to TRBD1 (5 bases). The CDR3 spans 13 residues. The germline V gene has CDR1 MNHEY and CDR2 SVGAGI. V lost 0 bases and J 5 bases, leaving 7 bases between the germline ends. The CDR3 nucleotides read TGTGCCAGCAGTTACTCGTCAGGGGAGACCCAGTACTTC. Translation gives CASSYSSGETQYF.

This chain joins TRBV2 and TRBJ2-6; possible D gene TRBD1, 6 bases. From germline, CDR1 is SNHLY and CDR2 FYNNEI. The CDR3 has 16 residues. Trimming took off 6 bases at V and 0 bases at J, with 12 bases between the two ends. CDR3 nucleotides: TGTGCCAGCAGCACGGGGACACTCTCTGGGGCCAACGTCCTGACTTTC. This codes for CASSTGTLSGANVLTF.

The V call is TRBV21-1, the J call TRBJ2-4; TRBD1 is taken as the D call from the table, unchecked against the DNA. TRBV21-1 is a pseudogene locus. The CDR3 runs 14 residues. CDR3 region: CASTWEDRKNIQYF. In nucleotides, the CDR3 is TGTGCCAGCACTTGGGAAGACAGGAAAAACATTCAGTACTTC.

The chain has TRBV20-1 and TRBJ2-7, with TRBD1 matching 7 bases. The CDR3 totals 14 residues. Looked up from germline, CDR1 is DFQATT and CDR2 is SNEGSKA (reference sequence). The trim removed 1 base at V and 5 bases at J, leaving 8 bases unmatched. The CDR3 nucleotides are TGCAGTGCTAGAGGTACAGGGGTATGGCACGAGCAGTACTTC. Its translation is CSARGTGVWHEQYF.

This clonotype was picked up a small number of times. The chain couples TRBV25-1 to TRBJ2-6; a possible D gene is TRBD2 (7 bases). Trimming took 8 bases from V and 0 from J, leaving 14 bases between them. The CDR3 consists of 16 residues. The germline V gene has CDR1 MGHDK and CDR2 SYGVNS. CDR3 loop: CASVNGGPSGANVLTF. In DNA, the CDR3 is TGTGCCAGCGTCAACGGGGGGCCCTCTGGGGCCAACGTCCTGACTTTC.

In DNA, the CDR3 is TGCAGTGCCCGTGCCCGGACAGACCTCACCGGGGAGCTGTTTTTT. Protein: CSARARTDLTGELFF. This chain connects TRBV20-1 to TRBJ2-2; possible D gene TRBD1, 6 bases. CDR3 length: 15 amino acids. The V gene lost 6 bases and the J gene lost 4 bases, with 18 bases spanning the gap. The germline gives CDR1 DFQATT, CDR2 SNEGSKA (reference sequence).

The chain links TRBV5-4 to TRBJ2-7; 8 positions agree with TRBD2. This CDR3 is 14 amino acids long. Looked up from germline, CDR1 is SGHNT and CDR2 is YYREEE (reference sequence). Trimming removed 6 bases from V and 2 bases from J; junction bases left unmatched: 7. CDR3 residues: CASTSGGFPYEQYF. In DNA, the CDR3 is TGTGCCAGCACGTCGGGAGGGTTCCCCTACGAGCAGTACTTC.

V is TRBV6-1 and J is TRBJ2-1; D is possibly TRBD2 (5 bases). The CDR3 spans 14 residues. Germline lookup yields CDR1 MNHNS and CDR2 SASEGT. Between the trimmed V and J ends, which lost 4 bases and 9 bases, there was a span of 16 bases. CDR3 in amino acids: CASSAKTSGSEQFF. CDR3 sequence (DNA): TGTGCCAGCAGTGCCAAGACTTCGGGGAGTGAGCAGTTCTTC.

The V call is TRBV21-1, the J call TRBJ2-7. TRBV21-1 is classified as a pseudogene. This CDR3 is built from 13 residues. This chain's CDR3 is CASSKARPHEQYF. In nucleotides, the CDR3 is TGTGCCAGCAGCAAAGCGCGACCCCACGAGCAGTACTTC.

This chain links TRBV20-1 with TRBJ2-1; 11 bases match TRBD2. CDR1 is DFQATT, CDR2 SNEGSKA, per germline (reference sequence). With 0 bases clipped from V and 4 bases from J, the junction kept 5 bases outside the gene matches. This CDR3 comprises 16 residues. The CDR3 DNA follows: TGCAGTGCTAGAGAGGGACTAGCGGCTACTTACAATGAGCAGTTCTTC. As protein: CSAREGLAATYNEQFF.

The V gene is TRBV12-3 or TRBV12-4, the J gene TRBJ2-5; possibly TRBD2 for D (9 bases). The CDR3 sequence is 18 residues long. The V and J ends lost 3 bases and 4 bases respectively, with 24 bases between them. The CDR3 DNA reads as TGTGCCAGCAGTTTTCCCAAGGGGGCGGGAGGGACAGGAGAGACCCAGTACTTC. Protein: CASSFPKGAGGTGETQYF.